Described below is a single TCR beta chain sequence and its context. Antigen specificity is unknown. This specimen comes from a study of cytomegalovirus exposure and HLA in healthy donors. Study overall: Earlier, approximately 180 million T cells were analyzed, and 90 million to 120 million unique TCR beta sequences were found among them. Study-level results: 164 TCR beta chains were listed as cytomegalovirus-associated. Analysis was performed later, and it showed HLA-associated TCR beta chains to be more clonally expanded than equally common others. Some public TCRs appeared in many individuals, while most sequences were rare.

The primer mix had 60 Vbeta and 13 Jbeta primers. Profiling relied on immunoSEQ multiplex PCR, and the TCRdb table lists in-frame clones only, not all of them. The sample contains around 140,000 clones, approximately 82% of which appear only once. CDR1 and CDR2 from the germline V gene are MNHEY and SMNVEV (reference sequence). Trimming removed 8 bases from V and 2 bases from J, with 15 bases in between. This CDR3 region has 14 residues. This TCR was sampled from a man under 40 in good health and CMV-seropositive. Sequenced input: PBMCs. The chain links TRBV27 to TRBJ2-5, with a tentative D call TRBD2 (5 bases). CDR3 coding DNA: TGTGCCAGCCGATTCAGCCCGGGACAAGAGACCCAGTACTTC. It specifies CASRFSPGQETQYF.